The clone carrying this TCR beta chain occurred a few times. The blood draw at each of two time points yielded about 6 milliliters of peripheral blood. This entry comes from a study of prognosis after radiotherapy for stage I lung cancer. Looking at the study overall: The authors enrolled stage I non-small cell lung cancer patients between early 2018 and January 2019. Oligometastatic NSCLC after surgical resection of the primary tumor was present in 4 or 5 patients, while newly diagnosed primary stage I lung tumors were present in around 15.

Two-round multiplex PCR on genomic DNA was the method by which TCR beta CDR3 was amplified. Primers specific to each TRBV and TRBJ gene were used in first-round PCR. One entry per CDR3 protein results from TCRdb running MiXCR on the multiplex PCR reads. The sample comprises fewer than 40,000 distinct CDR3 sequences, less than 40% of which are singletons, and around a sixth rests with the top ten. Germline V CDR1 and CDR2: SQVTM, ANQGSEA. V was shortened by 7 bases and J by 5 bases, with 14 bases between the two germline ends. CDR3 length: 12 residues. Here the sequenced sample was PBMCs, taken before or after stereotactic body radiation therapy (not recorded which). The chain uses TRBV29-1 and TRBJ2-5; a possible D gene is TRBD1 (5 bases). This TCR came from a donor over 45 with non-small cell lung cancer. CDR3 amino acids: CSGNHRSETQYF. DNA for the CDR3: TGCAGCGGGAATCACAGGTCGGAGACCCAGTACTTC.